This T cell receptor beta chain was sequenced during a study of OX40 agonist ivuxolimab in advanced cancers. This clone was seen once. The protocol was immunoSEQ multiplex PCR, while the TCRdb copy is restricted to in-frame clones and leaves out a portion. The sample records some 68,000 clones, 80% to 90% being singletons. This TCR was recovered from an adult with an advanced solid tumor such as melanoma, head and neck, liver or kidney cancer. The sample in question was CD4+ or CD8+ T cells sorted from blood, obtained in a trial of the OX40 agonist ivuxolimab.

The CDR3 DNA sequence: TGCGCCAGCAGCCAAGAGCCCAGTGCGAACACCGGGGAGCTGTTTTTT. Its translation is CASSQEPSANTGELFF. This rearrangement joins TRBV4-1 to TRBJ2-2; D is unclear. CDR1 MGHRA and CDR2 YSYEKL come from the germline V gene. The germline V and J ends were trimmed by 0 bases and 0 bases, with 8 bases remaining between them. This CDR3 spans 16 amino acids.